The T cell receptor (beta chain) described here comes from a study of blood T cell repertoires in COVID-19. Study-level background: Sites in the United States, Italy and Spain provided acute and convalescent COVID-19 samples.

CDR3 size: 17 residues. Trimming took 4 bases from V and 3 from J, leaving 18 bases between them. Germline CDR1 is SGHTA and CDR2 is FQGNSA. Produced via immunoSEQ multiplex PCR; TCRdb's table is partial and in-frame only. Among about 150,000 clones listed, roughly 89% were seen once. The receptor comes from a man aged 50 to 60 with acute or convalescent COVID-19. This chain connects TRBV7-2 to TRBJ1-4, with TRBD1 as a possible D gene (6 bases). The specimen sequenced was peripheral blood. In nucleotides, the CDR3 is TGTGCCAGCAGCTCCCGGCCCTTGGACAGCCCTAATGAAAAACTGTTTTTT. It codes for CASSSRPLDSPNEKLFF.